Below, one T cell receptor beta chain is given with its context. Specified treatment: oral pan-JAK inhibitor, 5-10 mg twice daily. The sequencing template was cDNA reverse transcribed from extracted RNA. Data came from immunoSEQ multiplex PCR; TCRdb stores just in-frame clones and leaves some out. The sample shows roughly 280,000 clones, 60% of them seen only once. The entry originates in a study of CD8+ T cells in alopecia areata. The length of the CDR3 is 14 residues. Trimming removed 1 base from V and 11 bases from J, with 12 bases in between. CDR1 and CDR2 (germline): SGHVS, FNYEAQ. The V and J genes are TRBV7-6 and TRBJ1-6; possible D gene TRBD1, 6 bases. Source: CD4+ T cells sorted from blood, taken around week 53, from a patient treated with tofacitinib. The receptor's source is a human donor with alopecia areata. As DNA, the CDR3 is TGTGCCAGCAGCTTAGAGGGTACAGGGACACCCCTCCACTTT. It specifies CASSLEGTGTPLHF.